Shown below are 8 T cell receptor beta chains from a single sample sequenced in a study of CD8 T cells in ankylosing spondylitis. TCRdb analysed the 5' RACE reads with MiXCR anew, one entry per CDR3 protein. This table holds some 200,000 distinct CDR3 sequences, roughly 13% found once. The sequenced sample was blood, either unsorted or a sorted T cell fraction (not recorded which). The source of these receptors is a male donor with ankylosing spondylitis or in good health (not recorded which).

The gene calls are TRBV15 and TRBJ1-1; 7 bases are a match to TRBD1. This CDR3 contains 15 residues. The trim removed 4 bases at V and 4 bases at J, leaving 9 bases unmatched. Germline loops: CDR1 LNHNV, CDR2 YYDKDF (reference sequence). CDR3 in DNA: TGTGCCACCAGCAAAGACCGATCAGGGGGCACTGAAGCTTTCTTT. This encodes CATSKDRSGGTEAFF.

The count of this clonotype is one. The chain uses TRBV14 and TRBJ1-2, with TRBD1 matching over 8 bases. Germline assignment: CDR1 SGHDN and CDR2 FVKESK. V was clipped by 6 bases and J by 5 bases; unmatched bases: 5. CDR3 size: 13 residues. This CDR3 is CASSPGQVYGYTF. DNA for the CDR3: TGTGCCAGCAGTCCGGGACAGGTTTATGGCTACACCTTC.

This chain connects TRBV29-1 to TRBJ1-1; D call uncertain. The CDR3 length is 13 residues. Germline loops: CDR1 SQVTM, CDR2 ANQGSEA. Trimming left V 7 bases short and J 0 bases short, with 12 bases between. CDR3 sequence: CSGRVEMNTEAFF. CDR3 DNA sequence: TGCAGCGGGCGGGTGGAAATGAACACTGAAGCTTTCTTT.

This clonotype was observed many times. This chain uses TRBV12-5 with TRBJ2-5, with 8 nucleotides matching TRBD2. The CDR3 is 13 amino acids. With 6 bases clipped from V and 4 bases from J, the junction kept 4 bases outside the gene matches. Per the germline V gene, CDR1 is LGHNT and CDR2 is FRNRAP. CDR3 in amino acids: CASGRSGAETQYF. The CDR3 DNA follows: TGTGCTAGTGGCCGTAGCGGGGCAGAGACCCAGTACTTC.

This sequence joins TRBV7-2 and TRBJ1-5; 8 bases are shared with TRBD1. In germline, CDR1 is SGHTA, CDR2 FQGNSA. The CDR3 contains 15 residues. Unmatched junction bases numbered 4, after V lost 1 base and J lost 5 bases. In nucleotides, the CDR3 is TGTGCCAGCAGCTTAGACAGGGGGGAGGATCAGCCCCAGCATTTT. Amino acid sequence: CASSLDRGEDQPQHF. The complete variable domain, with remaining parts taken from reference TRBV7-2 and TRBJ1-5, reads GAGVSQSPSNKVTEKGKDVELRCDPISGHTALYWYRQSLGQGLEFLIYFQGNSAPDKSGLPSDRFSAERTGGSVSTLTIQRTQQEDSAVYLCASSLDRGEDQPQHFGDGTRLSIL.

The chain combines TRBV7-9 with TRBJ1-1; the D is unclear. Trimming cost V 4 bases and J 2 bases, with 8 bases left between them. CDR1 is SEHNR, CDR2 FQNEAQ, per germline (reference sequence). The CDR3 loop spans 13 amino acids. CDR3 sequence reads: CASSSAENTEAFF. CDR3 sequence (DNA): TGTGCCAGCAGCTCGGCGGAAAACACTGAAGCTTTCTTT.

This clonotype was recorded a few times. This chain uses TRBV6-1 with TRBJ1-6; D perhaps matches TRBD1 (6 bases). This CDR3 comprises 14 residues. CDR1 MNHNS and CDR2 SASEGT come from the germline V gene. With 6 bases removed from V and 9 bases from J, the gap between germline ends came to 15 bases. The DNA of the CDR3 is TGTGCCAGCAGCCTACAGGGAGAGTCTTCACCCCTCCACTTT. This gives the protein CASSLQGESSPLHF.

A few counts support this clonotype. The V call is TRBV29-1, the J call TRBJ2-3, with 13 positions matching TRBD2. Germline trimming cut 6 bases from V and 2 bases from J; bases unmatched to any gene: 14. This CDR3 has 18 amino acids. Germline V gene lookup returns CDR1 SQVTM and CDR2 ANQGSEA. CDR3 nucleotides: TGCAGCGTCGACGGACTAGCGGGAGCCTTCGTCGACACAGATACGCAGTATTTT. This codes for CSVDGLAGAFVDTDTQYF.